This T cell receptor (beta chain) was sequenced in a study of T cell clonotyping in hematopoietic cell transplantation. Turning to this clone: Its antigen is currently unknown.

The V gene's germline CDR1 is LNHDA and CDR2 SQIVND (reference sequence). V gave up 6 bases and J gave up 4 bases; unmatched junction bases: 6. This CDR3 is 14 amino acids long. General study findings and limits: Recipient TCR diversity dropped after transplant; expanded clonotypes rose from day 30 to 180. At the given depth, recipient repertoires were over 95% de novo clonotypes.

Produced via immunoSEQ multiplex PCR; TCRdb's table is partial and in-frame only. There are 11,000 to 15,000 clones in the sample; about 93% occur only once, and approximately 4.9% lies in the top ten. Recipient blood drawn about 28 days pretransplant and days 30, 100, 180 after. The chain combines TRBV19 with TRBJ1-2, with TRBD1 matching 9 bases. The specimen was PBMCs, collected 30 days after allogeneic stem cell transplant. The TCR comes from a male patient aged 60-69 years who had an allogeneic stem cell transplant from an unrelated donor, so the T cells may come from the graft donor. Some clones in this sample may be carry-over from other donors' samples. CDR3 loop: CASSRDRDLYGYTF. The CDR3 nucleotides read TGTGCCAGTAGCCGGGACAGGGACCTCTATGGCTACACCTTC.